This T cell receptor (beta chain) emerged from a study of cytomegalovirus exposure and HLA in healthy donors. Of note for this clone: Its target is not known.

Study observations and caveats: Another analysis was done later, and it associated over 15,000 TCR beta sequences with HLA alleles at 0.05 false discovery rate. In a later analysis, TCR beta V- and J-gene trimming showed a link to a missense DCLRE1C variant. In a later analysis, common viral pathogens appeared linked to several of the most significant clusters.

The CDR3 runs to 15 residues. Trimming removed 5 bases from V and 5 bases from J; junction bases left unmatched: 11. Germline loops: CDR1 SGHTA, CDR2 FQGNSA. The study ran its PCR with 60 Vbeta and 13 Jbeta primers. Method: immunoSEQ multiplex PCR; TCRdb's copy keeps in-frame clones and lacks some. The data show about 140,000 clones, roughly three quarters seen once. The chain links TRBV7-2 to TRBJ1-1; 7 bases are shared with TRBD1. The source material was PBMCs. The clonotype comes from a male donor in good health and CMV-seronegative. The CDR3 nucleotides read TGTGCCAGCAGCCCGCGGACAGGTCGGATGACTGAAGCTTTCTTT. This codes for CASSPRTGRMTEAFF.